Listed here is a single T cell receptor (beta chain). There is no known antigen for this receptor. Qualities for individual bases were not recorded, and no much larger clone is one base off. The treatment or condition label of this sample denotes: live attenuated yellow fever vaccine strain. At each blood-draw timepoint, two biological replicates of bulk PBMCs were collected. A standard Ficoll-Paque protocol was used to isolate PBMCs from peripheral blood. RNA was extracted with TriZol from bulk PBMCs, CD4 and CD8 fractions, and dextramer-positive and dextramer-negative fractions. CDR1 and CDR2 are drawn from the germline V gene (reference sequence): SGHKS, YYEKEE. Taken from cysteine to phenylalanine, the CDR3 has 15 residues. Only the CDR3 portion is preserved as DNA: 45 bases, with reading frame beginning at the first base. V is pared back by 1 base and J by 5 bases, with 16 bases lying between the germline termini.

The entry originates in a study of T cells after yellow fever vaccination (dated by TCRdb to the late 2010s). At the level of the whole study: Libraries from fractions with low cell numbers were prepared with the SMART-Seq v4 Ultra Low Input RNA kit. To follow T-cell clones before and after primary and booster YFV17D yellow fever vaccination, bulk TCR alpha and beta repertoires were sequenced over time. Two healthy male donors, one aged 18 to 30 and one aged 30 to 40 years, were included in the cohort. Blood was drawn at multiple timepoints before and after primary and secondary immunization, with bulk PBMC replicates and cell subsets isolated. General findings and caveats noted by the study authors: A small fraction of clonotypes appeared in both the CD4 and CD8 compartments, likely as a result of convergent recombination. The secondary T-cell response was found to be weaker but faster than the primary response, with a peak reached on day 5 rather than on day 15. Computational filtering was required because FACS-sorted repertoires could contain abundant contaminating clonotypes from the bulk population. Because the study included only a couple of donors, the extent to which the findings can be generalized is limited. Most clones expanded after primary vaccination (around 96% of CD4 and around 88% of CD8) were re-detected after the booster, suggesting that broad memory maintenance occurred.

TCR cDNA was synthesized by 5'RACE template switching, which introduced a universal primer site and unique molecular identifiers. Priming for cDNA synthesis came from both the TCR alpha and TCR beta constant segments. Two PCR steps were used to amplify libraries, with sample barcodes and sequencing adapters being added in the second step. Sequencing of libraries was performed on Illumina HiSeq 2500 (2x100 bp) or NovaSeq (2x150 bp). The study's own analysis went as follows. Demultiplexing of reads and collapsing into UMI consensus sequences were performed with MIGEC, and V(D)J alignment was carried out with MiXCR. Using edgeR on replicate PBMC samples, clonotypes were called vaccine-responding if FDR was below 0.01 and the log2 fold change was above 5 up to day 15. Each bulk clonotype was labeled CD4 or CD8 based on which sequenced repertoire, CD4 or CD8, contained the clonotype at higher abundance. TCRdb's own reprocessing of the public reads used fastp at Q25 and MiXCR and kept productive beta chains. Each CDR3 protein gets just one entry, which takes the most common genes and DNA from the rows behind it. The V and J calls come from TCRdb's annotation, not from the publication. The sample contains 500,000 to 650,000 distinct CDR3 sequences, approximately 13% of them found a single time. The ten largest clones take up about 14% of the sample.

The rearrangement joined TRBV5-5 to TRBJ2-7; the D gene cannot be resolved reliably. The source of this sequence is a man younger than 45 who received the YFV17D yellow fever vaccine. The sample here was PBMCs, taken on the day of the yellow fever booster vaccination. The bases are TGTGCCAGCAGCTTGCCTAGAGCAGACATCGACGAGCAGTACTTC. It encodes CASSLPRADIDEQYF.